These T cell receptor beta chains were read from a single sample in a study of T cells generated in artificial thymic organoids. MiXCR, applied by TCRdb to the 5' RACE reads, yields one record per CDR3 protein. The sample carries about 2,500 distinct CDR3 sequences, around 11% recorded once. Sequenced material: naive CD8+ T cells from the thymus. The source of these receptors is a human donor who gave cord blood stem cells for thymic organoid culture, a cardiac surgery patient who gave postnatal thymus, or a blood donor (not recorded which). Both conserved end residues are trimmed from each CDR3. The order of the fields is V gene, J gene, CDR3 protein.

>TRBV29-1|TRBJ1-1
SVEGRGQAF
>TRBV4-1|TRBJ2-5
ASSQERFQETQY
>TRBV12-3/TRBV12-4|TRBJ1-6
ASSLVVGSTPHSPLH
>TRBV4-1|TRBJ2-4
ASSQDYLRALAKNIQY
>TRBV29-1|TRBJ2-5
SVDTLHGLRTHQALNQETQY
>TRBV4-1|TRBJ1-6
ASSQAASSYNSPLH
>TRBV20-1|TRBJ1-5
SARGAQTGESQPQH
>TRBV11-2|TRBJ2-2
ASSLEIGGVNTGELF
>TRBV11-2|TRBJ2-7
ASSSGLAAYEQY
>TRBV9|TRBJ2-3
ASSVATDTDTQY
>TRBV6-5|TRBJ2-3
ASRLAGGDTQY
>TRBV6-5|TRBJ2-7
ASTVQGTYEQY
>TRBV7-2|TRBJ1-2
ASSFPGLTKNYGYT
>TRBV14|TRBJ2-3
ASSQGWGGTDTQY
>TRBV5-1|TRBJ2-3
ASSLRRTSTDTQY